This TCR beta chain was sequenced for a study of blood T cell repertoires in COVID-19. In the study overall: The United States, Italy and Spain were the sources of the acute and convalescent COVID-19 samples. T cells, B-cell-depleted T cells, or PBMCs provided the cDNA or gDNA that served as material.

As handled by the study authors: Reference gene primer amplification in the assay estimated nucleated cell counts. Generated by immunoSEQ multiplex PCR, the TCRdb table keeps only in-frame clones and is missing some. That table furnishes V, J and clone size, whereas the DNA furnished D and trimming. The sample contains about 240,000 clones, about 82% of which appear only once. Followed over time, Seattle patients had been enrolled while infection was active. This sequence originates from a man aged 50 to 59 with COVID-19, enrolled during active disease. Sequenced: peripheral blood.

The CDR3 sequence is CASSLAPGQGGYEQYF. The DNA of the CDR3 is TGCGCCAGCAGCTTGGCTCCGGGACAGGGAGGCTACGAGCAGTACTTC. The chain combines TRBV5-1 with TRBJ2-7, with TRBD1 matching over 9 bases. The CDR3 totals 16 residues. Losses at the gene ends were 0 bases for V and 3 bases for J; bases not matched to a gene: 7. Germline-derived CDR1 and CDR2 are SGHRS and YFSETQ.